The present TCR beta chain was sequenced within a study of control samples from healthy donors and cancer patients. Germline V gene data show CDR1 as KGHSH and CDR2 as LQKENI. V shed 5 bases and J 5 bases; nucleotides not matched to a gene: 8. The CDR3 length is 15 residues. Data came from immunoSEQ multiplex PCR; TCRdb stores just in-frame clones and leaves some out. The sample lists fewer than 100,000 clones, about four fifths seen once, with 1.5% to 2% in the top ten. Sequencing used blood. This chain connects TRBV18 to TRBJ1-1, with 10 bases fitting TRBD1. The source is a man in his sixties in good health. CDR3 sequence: CASSMGQGTGTEAFF. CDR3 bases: TGTGCCAGCTCAATGGGACAGGGGACAGGGACTGAAGCTTTCTTT.